What follows are 5 T cell receptor beta chains derived from one specimen sequenced in a study of T cells in women clearing cervical HPV infection. Repertoires were generated with immunoSEQ multiplex PCR, while TCRdb's copy carries only in-frame clones and drops some. The sample totals around 30,000 clones. Sequencing was performed on blood buffy coat. These receptors all stem from a woman between 18 and 75 years old with a cervical HPV16 infection that either progressed to CIN3+ or cleared (not recorded which).

Of note for this clone: The CDR3 extends 3 residues past the end of the read, so its final part is completed from the germline J gene. The chain employs TRBV11-1 and TRBJ2-7, with D maybe TRBD1 (5 bases). The germline CDR1 and CDR2 sequences are SGHAT and FQDESV (reference sequence). The CDR3 is 14 amino acids. V was clipped by 2 bases and J by 0 bases, with 8 bases between them. The CDR3 bases that were read are TGTGCCAGCAGCTTACAGGGCACCTCCTACGAG. As protein: CASSLQGTSYE. The full CDR3 protein is CASSLQGTSYEQYF.

Note on this clone: The CDR3 extends 3 residues past the end of the read, so its final part is completed from the germline J gene. V usage is TRBV6-1 and J usage is TRBJ2-5; 15 nucleotides match TRBD2. With 2 bases clipped from V and 6 bases from J, the junction kept 10 bases outside the gene matches. There are 18 residues in the CDR3. CDR1 is MNHNS, CDR2 SASEGT, per germline. CDR3 sequence reads: CASSEWRTSGGASKTQYF. CDR3 DNA, as far as it was read: TGTGCCAGCAGTGAATGGCGGACTAGCGGGGGGGCTTCAAAGACC.

CDR3 protein: CASSRPARGSHNDYTF. CDR3 DNA, as far as it was read: TGTGCCAGCTCTAGGCCGGCCAGGGGGTCTCACAATGAC. This sequence joins TRBV18 and TRBJ1-2, with 7 bases that match TRBD1. The CDR3 extends 3 residues past the end of the read, so its final part is completed from the germline J gene. CDR1 is KGHSH and CDR2 is LQKENI in the germline V gene. The CDR3 contains 16 residues.

About this clone itself: With the read ending 3 residues before the CDR3 end, the germline J gene is used to fill in that end. The chain joins TRBV20-1 to TRBJ1-1, with D tentatively TRBD1 (6 bases). The V gene lost 3 bases and the J gene lost 7 bases, with 15 bases spanning the gap. Germline loops: CDR1 DFQATT, CDR2 SNEGSKA (reference sequence). The CDR3 sequence is 13 residues long. The DNA read from the CDR3 is TGCAGTGCTAGGGGGAACAGGGATAGTGAA. It encodes CSARGNRDSE. The entire CDR3 is CSARGNRDSEAFF.

Worth noting for this clone: The read finishes 3 residues shy of the CDR3 end, and the germline J gene is used to complete it. This chain uses TRBV5-8 with TRBJ2-5, with 8 nucleotides matching TRBD2. The CDR3 is 15 residues long. Germline-derived CDR1 and CDR2 are SGHTS and YDEGEE. Trimming removed 0 bases from V and 7 bases from J; junction bases left unmatched: 8. The CDR3 DNA, read in part, is TGTGCCAGCAGCTTGGTTCCGGGGGGGCCGGGGACC. Translated, it gives CASSLVPGGPGT. The full CDR3 is CASSLVPGGPGTQYF.